Presented here are 6 T cell receptor beta chains from one specimen sequenced in a study of T cell clonality in common variable immunodeficiency. Study observations and caveats: Reportedly, TCR beta sequences from common variable immunodeficiency showed fewer deletions and N-nucleotide insertions.

Assay used: immunoSEQ multiplex PCR; TCRdb lists only in-frame clones, some missing. Altogether several thousand clones were found in the sample, and no singletons occur. What these receptors recognize is not known. The specimen was peripheral blood mononuclear cells. The receptor source for this set is a human donor with common variable immunodeficiency.

In this sample, this clone turned up many times. The CDR3 is cut off 3 residues early in the read; its end comes from the germline J gene. J is TRBJ1-4 and V is TRBV2; 7 positions match TRBD1. The CDR3 length is 16 residues. V lost 5 bases to trimming and J lost 2 bases; unmatched junction nucleotides: 8. The germline CDR1 and CDR2 sequences are SNHLY and FYNNEI. The CDR3: CASSRRQGDTNEKLFF. The CDR3 DNA, read in part, is TGTGCCAGCAGTCGCAGACAGGGCGATACTAATGAAAAA.

In regard to this clone: The read finishes 3 residues shy of the CDR3 end, and the germline J gene is used to complete it. This rearrangement joins TRBV23-1 to TRBJ2-5; TRBD2 aligns across 9 bases. TRBV23-1 carries the ORF label, with uncertain function. V lost 4 bases and J lost 4; bases outside the gene matches: 13. The CDR3 loop spans 17 amino acids. The sequenced CDR3 bases are TGCGCCAGCAGTCGAATAGGGCGAAGGCGGGGGGGAGAGACC. Protein: CASSRIGRRRGGET. The entire CDR3 protein is CASSRIGRRRGGETQYF.

This clone came up many times. The read gets to within 3 residues of the CDR3 end, and the germline J gene fills in the rest. The chain couples TRBV10-3 to TRBJ1-2; 10 bases are shared with TRBD1. The CDR3 is made up of 16 amino acids. Germline V gene sequence: CDR1 ENHRY, CDR2 SYGVKD. The V and J ends lost 6 bases and 3 bases, in that order; junction bases with no gene match: 10. The sequenced CDR3 bases are TGTGCCATCAGCAGACAGGGGGCGGGTGGCGACTATGGC. Protein product: CAISRQGAGGDYG. The entire CDR3 protein is CAISRQGAGGDYGYTF.

This clone was seen many times. The observed sequence ends 3 residues before the CDR3 terminus, with the missing tail filled in from the germline J gene. V is TRBV7-8 and J is TRBJ2-7, with 13 bases matching TRBD2. Germline V lookup: CDR1 SGHVS, CDR2 FQNEAQ. This CDR3 contains 16 residues. V was clipped by 5 bases and J by 4 bases; unmatched bases: 8. The CDR3 DNA, read in part, is TGTGCCAGCAGCCTCGGACTAGCGGGAGTTTTGTACGAG. Protein product: CASSLGLAGVLYE. The entire CDR3 sequence reads CASSLGLAGVLYEQYF.

This clone has at least ten counts. The CDR3 goes on 3 residues after the read ends, and that part is filled in from the germline J gene. The chain is built from TRBV14 and TRBJ2-7; D ambiguous. Trimming pared 6 bases from V and 3 bases from J, leaving 12 bases between. The CDR3 consists of 13 residues. CDR1 is SGHDN, CDR2 FVKESK, per germline. CDR3 in amino acids: CASSRHRSYEQYF. The CDR3 DNA, read in part, is TGTGCCAGCAGTCGTCACCGCAGCTACGAG.

This clone came up many times. The CDR3 is cut off 3 residues early in the read; its end comes from the germline J gene. The chain combines TRBV2 with TRBJ2-3; 9 bases line up with TRBD2. The J segment lost 2 bases and the V segment lost 7 bases, leaving 16 bases of the junction unmatched. The CDR3 length is 18 residues. Germline V lookup: CDR1 SNHLY, CDR2 FYNNEI. CDR3 protein: CASILGLAGRLSTDTQYF. Partial CDR3 DNA: TGTGCCAGCATCCTAGGTCTAGCGGGGCGACTATCCACAGATACG.